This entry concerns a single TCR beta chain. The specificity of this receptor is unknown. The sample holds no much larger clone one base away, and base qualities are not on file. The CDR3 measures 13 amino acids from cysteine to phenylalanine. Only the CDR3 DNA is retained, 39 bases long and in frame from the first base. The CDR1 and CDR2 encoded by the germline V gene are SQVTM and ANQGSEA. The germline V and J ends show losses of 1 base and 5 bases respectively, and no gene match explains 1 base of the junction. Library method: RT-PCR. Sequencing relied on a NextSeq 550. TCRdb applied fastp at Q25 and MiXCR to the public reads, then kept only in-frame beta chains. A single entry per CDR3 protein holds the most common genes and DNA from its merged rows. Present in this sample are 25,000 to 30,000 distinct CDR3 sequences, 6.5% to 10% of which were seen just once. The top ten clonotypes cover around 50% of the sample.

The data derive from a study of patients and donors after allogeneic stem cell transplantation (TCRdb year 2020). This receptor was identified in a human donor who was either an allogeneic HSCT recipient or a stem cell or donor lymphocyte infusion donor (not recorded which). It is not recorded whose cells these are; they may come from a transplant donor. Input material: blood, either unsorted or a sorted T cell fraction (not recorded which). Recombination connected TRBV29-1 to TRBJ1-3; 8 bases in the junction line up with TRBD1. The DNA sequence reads TGCAGCGTTGAAGGGACAGGGAGAAACACCATATATTTT. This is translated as CSVEGTGRNTIYF.